This T cell receptor (beta chain) was recorded in a study of blood T cell repertoires in COVID-19. Overall study context: COVID-19 samples from acute and convalescent phases originated in the United States, Italy and Spain. PBMCs, B-cell-depleted T cells, or T cells provided the cDNA or gDNA that made up the material.

How the authors handled the data: Reference gene primer amplification gave nucleated cell count estimates. Produced via immunoSEQ multiplex PCR; TCRdb's table is partial and in-frame only. The V and J calls and clone size are taken from that table; D and trimming were inferred from the DNA. The profile shows under 120,000 clones, 85% to 90% of them singletons. This CDR3 spans 15 amino acids. Deletions cut 2 bases from V and 0 bases from J, with 9 bases between. Per germline, CDR1 LNHDA and CDR2 SQIVND (reference sequence). The TCR was taken from a woman at least 80 years old with acute or convalescent COVID-19. This chain links TRBV19 with TRBJ2-3, with D possibly matching TRBD2 (5 bases). What was sequenced was peripheral blood. CDR3 protein: CASSIMGASTDTQYF. DNA of the CDR3: TGTGCCAGTAGTATAATGGGAGCCAGCACAGATACGCAGTATTTT.